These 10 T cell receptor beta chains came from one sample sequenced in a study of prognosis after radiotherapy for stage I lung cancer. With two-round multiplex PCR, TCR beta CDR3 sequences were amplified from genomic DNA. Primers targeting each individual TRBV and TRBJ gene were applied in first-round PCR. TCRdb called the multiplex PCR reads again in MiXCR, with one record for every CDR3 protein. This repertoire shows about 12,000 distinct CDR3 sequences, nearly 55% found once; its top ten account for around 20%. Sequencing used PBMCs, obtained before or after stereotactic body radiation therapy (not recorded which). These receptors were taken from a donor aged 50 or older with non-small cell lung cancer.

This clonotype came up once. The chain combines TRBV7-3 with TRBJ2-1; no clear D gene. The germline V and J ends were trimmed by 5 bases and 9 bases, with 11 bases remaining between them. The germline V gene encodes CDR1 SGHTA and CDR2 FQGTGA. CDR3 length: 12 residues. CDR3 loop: CASSPGWGEQFF. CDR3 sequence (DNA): TGTGCCAGCAGCCCAGGTTGGGGTGAGCAGTTCTTC.

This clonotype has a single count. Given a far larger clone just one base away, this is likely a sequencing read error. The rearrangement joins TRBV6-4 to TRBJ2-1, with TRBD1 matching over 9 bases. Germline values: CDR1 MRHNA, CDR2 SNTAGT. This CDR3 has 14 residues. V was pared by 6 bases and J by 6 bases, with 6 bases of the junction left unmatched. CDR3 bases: TGTGCCAGCAGAACAGGGGGCCGGGGCAATGAGCAGTTCTTC. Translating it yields CASRTGGRGNEQFF.

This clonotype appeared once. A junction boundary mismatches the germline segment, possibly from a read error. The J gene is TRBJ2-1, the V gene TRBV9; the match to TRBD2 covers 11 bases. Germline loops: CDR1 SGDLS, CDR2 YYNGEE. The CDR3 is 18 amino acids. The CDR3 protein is CASGVEGLAVDSYNEQFF. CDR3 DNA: TGTGCCAGCGGCGTAGAGGGACTAGCGGTAGATTCCTACAATGAGCAGTTCTTC. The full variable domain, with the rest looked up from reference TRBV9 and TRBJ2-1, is DSGVTQTPKHLITATGQRVTLRCSPRSGDLSVYWYQQSLDQGLQFLIQYYNGEERAKGNILERFSAQQFPDLHSELNLSSLELGDSALYFCASGVEGLAVDSYNEQFFGPGTRLTVL.

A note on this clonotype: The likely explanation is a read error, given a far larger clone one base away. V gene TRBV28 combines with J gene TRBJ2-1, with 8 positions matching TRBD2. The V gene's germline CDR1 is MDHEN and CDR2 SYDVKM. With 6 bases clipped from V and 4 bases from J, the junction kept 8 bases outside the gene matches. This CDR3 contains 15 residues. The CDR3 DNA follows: TGTGCCAGCAGCGAGCTAGCGGGCATATACAATGAGCAGTTCTTC. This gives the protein CASSELAGIYNEQFF.

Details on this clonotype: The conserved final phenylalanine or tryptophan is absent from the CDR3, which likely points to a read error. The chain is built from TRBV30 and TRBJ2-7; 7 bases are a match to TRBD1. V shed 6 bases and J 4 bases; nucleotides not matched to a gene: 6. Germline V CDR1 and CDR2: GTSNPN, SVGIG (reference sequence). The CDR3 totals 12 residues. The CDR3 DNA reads TGTGCCTGTAGTTCCAGGGGGTACGAGCAGTACCTC. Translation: CACSSRGYEQYL.

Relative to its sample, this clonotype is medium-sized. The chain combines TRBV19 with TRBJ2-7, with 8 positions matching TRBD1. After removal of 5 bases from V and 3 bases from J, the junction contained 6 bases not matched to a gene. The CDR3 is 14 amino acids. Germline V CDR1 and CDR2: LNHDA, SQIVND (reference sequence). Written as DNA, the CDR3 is TGTGCCAGTAGTTTGACAGGGGACCTCTACGAGCAGTACTTC. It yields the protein CASSLTGDLYEQYF.

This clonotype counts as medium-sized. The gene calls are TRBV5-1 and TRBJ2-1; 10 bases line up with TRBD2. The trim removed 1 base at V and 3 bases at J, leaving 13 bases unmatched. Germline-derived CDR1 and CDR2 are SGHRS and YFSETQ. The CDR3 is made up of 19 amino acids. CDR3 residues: CASSLFDTSGNPIYNEQFF. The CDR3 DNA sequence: TGCGCCAGCAGCTTGTTTGATACTAGCGGGAATCCCATCTACAATGAGCAGTTCTTC.

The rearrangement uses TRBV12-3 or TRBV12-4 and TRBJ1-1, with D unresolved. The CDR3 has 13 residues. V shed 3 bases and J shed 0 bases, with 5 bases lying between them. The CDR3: CASSLGMNTEAFF. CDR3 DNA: TGTGCCAGCAGTTTGGGCATGAACACTGAAGCTTTCTTT.

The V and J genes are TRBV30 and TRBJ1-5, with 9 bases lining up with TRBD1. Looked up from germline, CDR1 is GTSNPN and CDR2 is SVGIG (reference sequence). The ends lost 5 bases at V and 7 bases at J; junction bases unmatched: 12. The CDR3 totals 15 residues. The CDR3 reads CAWGTGTGIGQPQHF. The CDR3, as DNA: TGTGCCTGGGGTACCGGGACAGGGATTGGGCAGCCCCAGCATTTT.

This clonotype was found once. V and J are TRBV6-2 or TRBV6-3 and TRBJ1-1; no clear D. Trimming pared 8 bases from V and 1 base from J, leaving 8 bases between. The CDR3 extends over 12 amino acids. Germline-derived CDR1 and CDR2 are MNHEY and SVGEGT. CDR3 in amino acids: CASRGPNTEAFF. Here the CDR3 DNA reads TGTGCCAGCCGCGGGCCGAACACTGAAGCTTTCTTT.